This T cell receptor (beta chain) comes out of a study of blood T cell repertoires in COVID-19. Study in general: Both acute and convalescent COVID-19 samples were obtained from the United States, Italy and Spain. PBMCs, B-cell-depleted T cells, or T cells provided the cDNA or gDNA that made up the material.

As originally analysed: Scientists estimated how many nucleated cells there were by amplifying reference gene primers. Clones were read by immunoSEQ multiplex PCR, and TCRdb kept only the in-frame ones, dropping some. For V, J and clone size, that table is used; D and trimming come from the DNA. This sample has about 200,000 clones, with 70% to 90% found just once. The germline gives CDR1 MDHEN, CDR2 SYDVKM. The CDR3 covers 16 residues. V shed 1 base and J shed 5 bases, with 15 bases lying between them. The sequenced sample consisted of peripheral blood. This chain links TRBV28 with TRBJ1-5; D may be TRBD1 (5 bases). The receptor comes from a woman older than 75 with acute or convalescent COVID-19. The CDR3 loop is CASSLSQTLGDQPQHF. As DNA, the CDR3 is TGTGCCAGCAGTTTATCACAGACCTTAGGGGATCAGCCCCAGCATTTT.